One TCR beta chain is described in this entry. Antigen: not known. This sequence may be a read error, since a much larger clone differs from it by one base. This entry is derived from a study of breast tumors, draining lymph nodes, adjacent tissues. Samples came from axillary lymph nodes draining the breast cancer. Regarding the study as a whole: Tumor repertoires ranked between lymph nodes and nontumor tissue in diversity, with V and J gene preferences. The data were judged consistent with most tumor T cells coming from lymph node and expanding in tumor.

MiXCR was run by TCRdb on the multiplex PCR reads, yielding one entry per CDR3 protein. Of 80,000 to 130,000 distinct CDR3 sequences listed, less than 25% were seen once; the top ten hold roughly 1.2%. CDR3 size: 18 residues. Germline values: CDR1 LGHDT, CDR2 YNNKEL (reference sequence). V lost 0 bases and J lost 6; bases outside the gene matches: 17. The V gene is TRBV3-1, the J gene TRBJ2-7; 7 bases match TRBD1. Sequenced input: axillary lymph node tissue. The sequence was collected from a female donor with breast cancer. Some clones in this sample may be carry-over from other donors' samples. The CDR3 loop is CASSQEQFPSQGVSEQYF. The CDR3 DNA reads TGTGCCAGCAGCCAAGAACAGTTTCCTAGTCAGGGGGTCTCCGAGCAGTACTTC.